This entry is about one T cell receptor beta chain. Seattle patients were enrolled during active infection and followed longitudinally. The sample is drawn from a study of blood T cell repertoires in COVID-19. At the level of the study: The United States, Italy and Spain were the sources of the acute and convalescent COVID-19 samples. T cells, B-cell-depleted T cells, or PBMCs supplied cDNA or gDNA.

Study processing details: Reference gene primer amplification in the assay estimated nucleated cell counts. This table comes from immunoSEQ multiplex PCR, and its TCRdb copy is limited to in-frame clones, with some not included. V and J calls and clone size follow that table, whereas D and trimming were derived from the DNA. Among roughly 90,000 clones listed, approximately 85% were seen once. The TCR comes from a woman older than 75 with COVID-19, enrolled during active disease. The sequenced sample was peripheral blood.

CDR3 coding DNA: TGTGCCAGCAGCCAACGAGATCAGCCCCAGCATTTT. Protein product: CASSQRDQPQHF. The chain uses TRBV3-1 (or the pseudogene TRBV3-2) and TRBJ1-5; D call uncertain. The CDR3 covers 12 residues. V was pared by 2 bases and J by 5 bases, with 4 bases between. The germline CDR1 and CDR2 sequences are LGHDT and YNNKEL (reference sequence).